The 6 T cell receptor beta chains in this list originate from one sample, sequenced in a study of cytomegalovirus exposure and HLA in healthy donors. PCR employed 60 Vbeta and 13 Jbeta primers. Produced via immunoSEQ multiplex PCR; TCRdb's table is partial and in-frame only. This table holds about 96,000 clones. The source material was PBMCs. The receptor set was obtained from a woman aged 25 to 45 in good health and CMV-seronegative.

The V call is TRBV10-3, the J call TRBJ1-2, with D possibly matching TRBD1 (5 bases). The germline V gene encodes CDR1 ENHRY and CDR2 SYGVKD. The V end was cut by 3 bases, the J end by 1 base, with 9 bases between. The CDR3 loop spans 14 amino acids. CDR3 loop: CAISDTGVNYGYTF. The DNA of the CDR3 is TGTGCCATCAGTGATACGGGGGTTAACTATGGCTACACCTTC.

V is TRBV28 and J is TRBJ1-4; D possibly corresponds to TRBD1 (6 bases). The CDR3 is 14 residues long. Trimming pared 6 bases from V and 5 bases from J, leaving 13 bases between. Germline CDR1 reads MDHEN; CDR2 reads SYDVKM. The CDR3 DNA follows: TGTGCCAGCAGGGAGACAGGTGGAAATGAAAAACTGTTTTTT. Its protein is CASRETGGNEKLFF.

V gene TRBV27 combines with J gene TRBJ2-3, with 7 nucleotides matching TRBD2. The CDR3 has 16 residues. Germline V CDR1 and CDR2: MNHEY, SMNVEV (reference sequence). The J segment lost 1 base and the V segment lost 2 bases, leaving 6 bases of the junction unmatched. The CDR3 region has the DNA TGTGCCAGCAGTTTAAGGGCGGGAGTCCGCACAGATACGCAGTATTTT. Translation: CASSLRAGVRTDTQYF.

The V and J genes are TRBV4-1 and TRBJ1-5; D not resolved. Deletions cut 1 base from V and 2 bases from J, with 12 bases between. Germline assignment: CDR1 MGHRA and CDR2 YSYEKL. There are 16 residues in the CDR3. Here the CDR3 reads CASSQGLMRGNQPQHF. CDR3 sequence (DNA): TGCGCCAGCAGCCAAGGCCTAATGCGAGGCAATCAGCCCCAGCATTTT.

This chain connects TRBV10-3 to TRBJ2-1, with TRBD1 matching over 8 bases. CDR3 length: 14 amino acids. The germline CDR1 and CDR2 sequences are ENHRY and SYGVKD. The ends lost 3 bases at V and 8 bases at J; junction bases unmatched: 6. CDR3 in amino acids: CAISEPGQADEQFF. CDR3 DNA: TGTGCCATCAGTGAACCGGGACAGGCCGATGAGCAGTTCTTC.

The chain is built from TRBV7-9 and TRBJ2-1, with 10 bases that match TRBD2. The V segment lost 6 bases and the J segment 6 bases; nucleotides outside the gene matches: 8. The CDR3 extends over 15 amino acids. The V gene's germline CDR1 is SEHNR and CDR2 FQNEAQ (reference sequence). CDR3 protein: CASSPPSGGANEQFF. The CDR3 DNA follows: TGTGCCAGCAGTCCGCCCAGCGGGGGGGCCAATGAGCAGTTCTTC.